The T cell receptor beta chain under discussion was sequenced for a study of blood T cell repertoires in COVID-19. Study summary: Sites across the United States, Italy and Spain contributed samples from acute and convalescent COVID-19. T cells, B-cell-depleted T cells, or PBMCs provided the cDNA or gDNA that served as material.

Original processing notes: Reference gene primer amplification gave estimated nucleated cell counts. Profiled with immunoSEQ multiplex PCR; TCRdb holds only in-frame clones, not every one. The DNA was the basis for D and trimming; V, J and clone size are from that table. The table shows about 64,000 clones, with around 86% occurring only once. The CDR3 spans 11 residues. Germline V gene lookup returns CDR1 MNHEY and CDR2 SVGAGI. Trimming cost V 7 bases and J 6 bases, with 10 bases left between them. J is TRBJ2-7 and V is TRBV6-5; maybe TRBD2 (5 bases). Sequencing used peripheral blood. The receptor's source is a man in his forties or fifties with active COVID-19. The CDR3 DNA reads as TGTGCCAGCACACGGGAAGGCGAGCAGTACTTC. Amino acid sequence: CASTREGEQYF.